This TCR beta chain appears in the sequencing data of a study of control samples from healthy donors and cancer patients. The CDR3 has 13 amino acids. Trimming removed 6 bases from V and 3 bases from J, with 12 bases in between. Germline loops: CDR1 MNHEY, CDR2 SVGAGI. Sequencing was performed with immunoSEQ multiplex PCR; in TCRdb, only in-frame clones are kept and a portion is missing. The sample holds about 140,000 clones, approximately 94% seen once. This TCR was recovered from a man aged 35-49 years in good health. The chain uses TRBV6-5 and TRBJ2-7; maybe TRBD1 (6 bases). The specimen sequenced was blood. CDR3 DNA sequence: TGTGCCAGCAGCACGACAGGAGGCTACGAGCAGTACTTC. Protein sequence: CASSTTGGYEQYF.